This T cell receptor (beta chain) was recovered during a study of blood T cell repertoires in COVID-19. Generated by immunoSEQ multiplex PCR, the TCRdb table keeps only in-frame clones and is missing some. The sample includes 110,000 or so clones, 85% to 90% seen only once; the top ten take about 4.5%. This CDR3 comprises 14 residues. V lost 0 bases, J lost 0 bases, and 5 bases lay in between. Germline CDR1 is SGHTA and CDR2 is FQGNSA. The chain carries TRBV7-2 and TRBJ1-1; D uncertain. This clonotype was sampled from a woman aged 50 to 60 with acute or convalescent COVID-19. Sequencing used peripheral blood. The DNA of the CDR3 is TGTGCCAGCAGCTTAGCGGCCGTGAACACTGAAGCTTTCTTT. Its protein is CASSLAAVNTEAFF.